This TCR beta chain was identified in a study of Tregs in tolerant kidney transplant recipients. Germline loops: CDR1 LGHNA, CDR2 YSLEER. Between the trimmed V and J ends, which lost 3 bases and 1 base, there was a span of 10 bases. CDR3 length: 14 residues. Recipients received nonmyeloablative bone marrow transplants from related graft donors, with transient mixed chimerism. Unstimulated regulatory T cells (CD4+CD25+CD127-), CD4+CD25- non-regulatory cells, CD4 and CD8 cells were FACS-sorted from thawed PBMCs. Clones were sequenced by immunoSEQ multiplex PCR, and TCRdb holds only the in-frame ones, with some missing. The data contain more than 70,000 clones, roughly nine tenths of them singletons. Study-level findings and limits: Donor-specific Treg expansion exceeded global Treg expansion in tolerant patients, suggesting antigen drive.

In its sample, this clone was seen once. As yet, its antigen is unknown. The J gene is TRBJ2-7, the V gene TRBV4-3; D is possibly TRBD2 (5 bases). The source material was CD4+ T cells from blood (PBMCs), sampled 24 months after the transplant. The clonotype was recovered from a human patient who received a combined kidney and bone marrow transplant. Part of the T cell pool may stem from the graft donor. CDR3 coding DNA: TGCGCCAGCAGCCAGGACTTGATTTCCTACGAGCAGTACTTC. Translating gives CASSQDLISYEQYF.